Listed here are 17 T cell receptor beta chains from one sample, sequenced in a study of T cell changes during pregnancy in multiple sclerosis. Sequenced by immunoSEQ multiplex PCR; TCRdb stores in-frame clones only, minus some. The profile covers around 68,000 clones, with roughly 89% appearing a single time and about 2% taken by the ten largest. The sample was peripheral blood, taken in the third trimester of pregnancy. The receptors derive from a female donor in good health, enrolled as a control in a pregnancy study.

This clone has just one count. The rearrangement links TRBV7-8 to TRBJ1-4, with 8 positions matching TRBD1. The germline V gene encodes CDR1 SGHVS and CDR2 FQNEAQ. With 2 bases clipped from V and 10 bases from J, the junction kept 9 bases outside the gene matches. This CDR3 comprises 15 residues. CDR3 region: CASSLQGAGVVKLFF. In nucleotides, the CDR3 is TGTGCCAGCAGCTTACAGGGGGCCGGGGTGGTAAAACTGTTTTTT.

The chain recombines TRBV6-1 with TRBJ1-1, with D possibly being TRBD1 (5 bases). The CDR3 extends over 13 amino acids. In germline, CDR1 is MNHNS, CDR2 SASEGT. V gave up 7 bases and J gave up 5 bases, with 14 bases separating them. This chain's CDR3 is CASTQGWDTEAFF. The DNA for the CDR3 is TGTGCCAGCACCCAGGGATGGGATACTGAAGCTTTCTTT.

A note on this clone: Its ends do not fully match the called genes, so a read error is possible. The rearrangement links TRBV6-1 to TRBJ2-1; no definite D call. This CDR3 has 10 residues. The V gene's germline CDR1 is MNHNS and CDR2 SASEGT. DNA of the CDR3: TGTGCCAGCAGTGACAAGGAGTGGGTCTTC. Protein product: CASSDKEWVF.

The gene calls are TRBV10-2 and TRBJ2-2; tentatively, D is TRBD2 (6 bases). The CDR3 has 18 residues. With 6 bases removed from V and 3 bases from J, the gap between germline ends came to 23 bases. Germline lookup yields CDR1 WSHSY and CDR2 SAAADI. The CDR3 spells CASSDFPLGGTYTGELFF. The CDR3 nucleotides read TGCGCCAGCAGCGACTTCCCGTTGGGCGGGACCTACACCGGGGAGCTGTTTTTT.

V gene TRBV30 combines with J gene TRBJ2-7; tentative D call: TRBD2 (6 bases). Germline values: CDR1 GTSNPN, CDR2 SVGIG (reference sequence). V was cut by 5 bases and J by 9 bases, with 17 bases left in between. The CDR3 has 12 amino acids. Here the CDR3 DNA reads TGTGCCTGGGGGTCCGTCTACGGGGGGCAGTACTTC. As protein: CAWGSVYGGQYF.

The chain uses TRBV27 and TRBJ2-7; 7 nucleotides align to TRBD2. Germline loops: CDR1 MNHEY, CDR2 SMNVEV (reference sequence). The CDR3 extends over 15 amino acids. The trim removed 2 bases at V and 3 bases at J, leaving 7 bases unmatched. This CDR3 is CASSLEQRGGYEQYF. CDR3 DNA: TGTGCCAGCAGTTTAGAACAGCGGGGAGGCTACGAGCAGTACTTC.

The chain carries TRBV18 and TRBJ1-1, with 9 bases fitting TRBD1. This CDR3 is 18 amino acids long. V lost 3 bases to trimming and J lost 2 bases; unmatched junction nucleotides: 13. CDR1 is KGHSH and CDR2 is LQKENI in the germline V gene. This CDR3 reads CASSPLEQGATLNTEAFF. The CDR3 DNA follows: TGTGCCAGCTCACCGTTAGAACAGGGGGCTACCCTAAACACTGAAGCTTTCTTT.

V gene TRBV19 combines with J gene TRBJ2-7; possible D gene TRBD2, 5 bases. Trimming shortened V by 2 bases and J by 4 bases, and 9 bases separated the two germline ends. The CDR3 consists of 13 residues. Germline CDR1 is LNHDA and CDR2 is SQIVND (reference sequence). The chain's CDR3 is CASSISGSYEQYF. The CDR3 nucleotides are TGTGCCAGTAGTATAAGCGGCAGTTACGAGCAGTACTTC.

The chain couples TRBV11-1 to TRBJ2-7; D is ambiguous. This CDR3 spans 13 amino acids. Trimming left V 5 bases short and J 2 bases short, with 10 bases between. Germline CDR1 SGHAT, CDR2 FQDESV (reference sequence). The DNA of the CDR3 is TGTGCCAGCAGCCGCGGAGCAGCCTACGAGCAGTACTTC. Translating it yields CASSRGAAYEQYF.

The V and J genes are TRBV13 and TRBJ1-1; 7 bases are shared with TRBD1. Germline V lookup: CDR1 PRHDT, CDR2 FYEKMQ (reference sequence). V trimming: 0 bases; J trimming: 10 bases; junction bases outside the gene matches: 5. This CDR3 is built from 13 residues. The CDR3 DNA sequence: TGTGCCAGCAGCTTAGGCCGACAGGGAACAGCTTTCTTT. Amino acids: CASSLGRQGTAFF.

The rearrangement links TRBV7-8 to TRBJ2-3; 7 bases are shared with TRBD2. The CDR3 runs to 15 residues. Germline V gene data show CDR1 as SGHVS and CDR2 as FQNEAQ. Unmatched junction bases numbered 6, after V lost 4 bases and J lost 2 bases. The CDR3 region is CASSSTGGFTDTQYF. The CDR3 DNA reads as TGTGCCAGCAGCTCAACCGGGGGGTTCACAGATACGCAGTATTTT.

CDR3: CAISESSDYGYTF. The DNA of the CDR3 is TGTGCCATCAGTGAGTCGTCCGACTATGGCTACACCTTC. This sequence joins TRBV10-3 and TRBJ1-2; D is unresolved. This CDR3 contains 13 residues. Deletions cut 0 bases from V and 3 bases from J, with 5 bases between. CDR1 and CDR2 from the germline V gene are ENHRY and SYGVKD.

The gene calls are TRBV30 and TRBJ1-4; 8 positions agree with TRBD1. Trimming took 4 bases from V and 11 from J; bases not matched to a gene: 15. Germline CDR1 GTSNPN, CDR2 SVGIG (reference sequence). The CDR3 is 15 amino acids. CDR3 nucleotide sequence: TGTGCCTGGACCAACCGGGACAGGTCGTTTGGGAAACTGTTTTTT. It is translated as CAWTNRDRSFGKLFF. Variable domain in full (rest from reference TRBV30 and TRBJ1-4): SQTIHQWPATLVQPVGSPLSLECTVEGTSNPNLYWYRQAAGRGLQLLFYSVGIGQISSEVPQNLSASRPQDRQFILSSKKLLLSDSGFYLCAWTNRDRSFGKLFFGSGTQLSVL.

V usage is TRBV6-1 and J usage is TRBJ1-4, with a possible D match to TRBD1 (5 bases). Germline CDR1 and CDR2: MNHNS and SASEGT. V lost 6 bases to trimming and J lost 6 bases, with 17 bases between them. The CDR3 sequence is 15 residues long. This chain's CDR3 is CASRAGIGGDEKLFF. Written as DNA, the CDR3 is TGTGCCAGCAGGGCCGGGATCGGAGGGGATGAAAAACTGTTTTTT.

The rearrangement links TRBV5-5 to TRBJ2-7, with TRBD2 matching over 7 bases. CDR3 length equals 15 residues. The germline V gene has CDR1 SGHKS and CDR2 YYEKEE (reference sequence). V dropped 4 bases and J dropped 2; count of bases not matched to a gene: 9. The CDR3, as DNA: TGTGCCAGCAGCCCCGGGAGGCTAGCGGCCTACGAGCAGTACTTC. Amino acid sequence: CASSPGRLAAYEQYF.

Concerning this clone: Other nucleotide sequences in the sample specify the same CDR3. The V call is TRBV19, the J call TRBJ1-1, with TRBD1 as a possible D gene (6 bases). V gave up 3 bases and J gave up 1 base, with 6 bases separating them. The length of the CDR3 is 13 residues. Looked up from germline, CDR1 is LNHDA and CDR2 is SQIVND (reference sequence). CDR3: CASSIRGNTEAFF. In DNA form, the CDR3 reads TGTGCCAGTAGTATCAGGGGGAACACTGAAGCTTTCTTT.

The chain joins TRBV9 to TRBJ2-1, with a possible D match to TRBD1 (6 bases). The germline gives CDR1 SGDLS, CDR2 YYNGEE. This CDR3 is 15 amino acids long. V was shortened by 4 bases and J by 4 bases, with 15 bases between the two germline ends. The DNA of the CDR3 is TGTGCCAGCAGCCCAGGGGTAAGGGGTTACAATGAGCAGTTCTTC. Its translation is CASSPGVRGYNEQFF. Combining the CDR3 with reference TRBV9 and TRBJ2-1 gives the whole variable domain DSGVTQTPKHLITATGQRVTLRCSPRSGDLSVYWYQQSLDQGLQFLIQYYNGEERAKGNILERFSAQQFPDLHSELNLSSLELGDSALYFCASSPGVRGYNEQFFGPGTRLTVL.